This T cell receptor beta chain comes out of a study of cytomegalovirus exposure and HLA in healthy donors (TCRdb year 2017). The study in broad terms: An earlier analysis of about 530 of the donors reported 250 to 350 Gb of sequence data and 117 million unique TCR beta sequences obtained from around 170 million T cells. Around 320 gigabases of sequencing data and approximately 84 million unique TCR sequences were included in an early release covering 550 to 650 HLA-typed donors. Of the roughly 390 genotyped donors, approximately 80% were placed in the genetic ancestry cluster associated with self-reported Caucasian donors. The study aimed to test whether cataloging public T cell receptors could reveal signatures of past pathogen exposure. The T cell repertoires of several hundred subjects were profiled by immunosequencing and related to cytomegalovirus serostatus. In addition to the first cohort of 650 to 750 subjects, a separate validation cohort of about 120 different subjects was used. To predict cytomegalovirus infection status, the study combined high-throughput TCR immunosequencing, statistical association of individual TCRs with disease status, and machine learning. In a later analysis, previously published TCR beta repertoires from about 640 donors were re-analyzed and high-resolution HLA genotyping was added so that TCR occurrence patterns could be studied. Rather than drawing on any new phenotypic data, the later analysis identified candidate immune exposures from TCR beta sequences and the way those sequences occurred across donors. An earlier analysis of around 540 of the donors applied high-throughput TCR beta sequencing to assess whether each TCR beta V gene segment acted as functional or pseudogenic. Donor age, sex, ethnicity and CMV serostatus were compiled together with the repertoire data. Genome-wide SNP genotypes for about 65% of the roughly 700 donors were used in a later genetic analysis, which treated that subset as a discovery cohort. All discovery cohort repertoires had been generated on a single sequencing platform. HLA typing included class I and class II loci at four-digit resolution. The number of typed donors differed by locus: about 620-640 for A, B, C, DRB1 and DQB1; 522 for DQA1; approximately 600 for DPA1; and approximately 450 for DPB1. A handful of DR-DQ haplotypes were treated as single units for association and clustering because of strong linkage in the cohort. Among 300 to 500 genotyped donors of the cohort, an average of around 250,000 unique TCR beta nucleotide sequences was sequenced per donor, of which 15% to 20% were non-productive.

Trimming leaves V shorter by 1 base and J shorter by 4 bases, with the junction holding 6 bases beyond the gene matches. The CDR3 numbers 15 residues from cysteine through phenylalanine. CDR3 DNA only is kept here, 45 bases in frame from base 1. CDR1 MGHRA and CDR2 YSYEKL are derived from the germline V gene. Study-level results and caveats: A total of 150 or so TCR beta chains were listed by the study as associated with cytomegalovirus. A further reported finding was that TCR beta sequences accurately predicted the HLA-A and HLA-B alleles for most subjects in the first cohort. Presence/absence analyses assumed roughly uniform sequencing depth across donors, an assumption that may not hold. This cohort had only TCR beta chains sequenced, and the lack of alpha or paired-chain data limited which features could be detected. In an earlier analysis of 587 of the donors, most TCR beta V segments were observed in productive rearrangements about 90% or about 30% of the time, broadly matching IMGT annotations. In a later analysis, HLA-associated TCR beta chains were found to be more clonally expanded and to have lower generation probabilities than equally common non-associated chains. According to the authors, the approach could potentially be generalized to other disease states and immunological phenotypes. According to a later analysis, parvovirus B19, influenza, CMV and Epstein-Barr virus appeared linked to several top co-occurrence clusters. In vitro tests confirmed that a few of the cytomegalovirus-associated TCR beta chains recognize cytomegalovirus antigens. A later analysis found that most CMV-associated TCR beta chains appeared HLA-restricted, with HLA associations seemingly driven largely by CMV exposure. Because counts were too low, roughly 17 rarely observed V segments, including chromosome 9 orphons, were left out of the earlier analysis of approximately 580 of the donors. In a later analysis, TCR association rates were found to vary across HLA loci, with the most associated TCRs seen for DRB1 alleles and the fewest for HLA-C alleles. In both the original and validation cohorts, the classifier was reported to diagnose cytomegalovirus status with high specificity and sensitivity. Most TCR sequences were seen in very few donors, while some public TCRs were found in many individuals. V-gene and J-gene trimming of TCR beta chains was associated with a missense DCLRE1C variant in a later genetic analysis, and the association was replicated in an independent cohort. Strong co-occurrence of HLA alleles, especially DR and DQ, made assigning TCR associations to individual alleles difficult. At a false discovery rate of 0.05, a later analysis linked about 16,000 TCR beta sequences to specific HLA alleles. Correlated functional status among segregating V segments might reflect linkage disequilibrium, but an unknown experimental factor could not be ruled out. A later genetic analysis reported fewer N-insertions in productive TCRs among donors in an Asian-associated ancestry cluster than the approximately 700-donor mean. Immune exposure information for the cohort was limited to CMV serostatus. Because some donors lacked HLA typing at each locus, the association tests relied only on the typed subset. Some IMGT-functional V segments, including TRBV6-2 and TRBV6-3, could not be distinguished by the 87-base-pair reads and were therefore excluded. A group of highly shared sequence variants was considered likely to be a technical artifact of the sequencing pipeline.

Regarding this clone: This clone's antigen is unknown. No clone much larger than this one lies a single base away; base qualities are absent.

The cohort consisted of 666 healthy bone marrow donors. At the time of sampling, all cohort members were nominally healthy, though unrecorded immune exposures were likely present. The donor tested CMV seronegative and was one of the 352 seronegative cohort members. Each donor provided a peripheral blood sample, and peripheral blood mononuclear cells were used for TCR beta sequencing. Genomic DNA was extracted from the blood cell samples with the Qiagen DNeasy Blood Extraction Kit. The receptor library was made with the immunoSEQ multiplex PCR assay. For the multiplex PCR, a mixture combining 60 forward primers for TCR Vbeta segments and 13 reverse primers for TCR Jbeta segments was used. Amplification of the CDR3 region of rearranged TCR beta genes was performed with a multiplex PCR assay on genomic DNA. The amplified TCR beta libraries were sequenced on the Illumina HiSeq System as 87-base-pair reads. On the authors' methods: A later analysis tallied 75 million to 95 million unique TCR beta chains across the 666 repertoires, and about 12 million of those chains were shared by two or more donors. Raw reads were error-corrected and collapsed into unique sequences with a nearest-neighbor algorithm that merged closely related sequences to remove PCR and sequencing errors. CDR3 sequences were aligned to IMGT reference sequences to assign V, D and J gene segments. For a sequence to be retained, a match of at least six nucleotides was required to both a V gene segment and a J gene segment. Rearrangements were called productive when the CDR3 lacked stop codons and stayed in frame with V and J; all others were non-productive. CDR3 was defined by IMGT convention, running from the second conserved V-encoded cysteine to the conserved J-encoded phenylalanine. In an earlier analysis of around 540 of the donors, sequences lacking an unambiguous match to a single V gene segment were excluded. In an earlier analysis of approximately 610 of the donors, V segments were called functional above 56.7% productive rearrangements and were called segregating when the between-donor standard deviation exceeded 5%. A statistical classification framework was developed to diagnose cytomegalovirus status using the catalog of TCR beta chain sequences. V and J gene assignment, in a later analysis, came from comparing TCR nucleotide sequences with IMGT/GENE-DB human TR gene sequences. In a later analysis, CDR3 sequences and most-parsimonious VDJ recombination scenarios were assigned using the TCRdist pipeline. A later analysis defined each TCR beta chain by its CDR3 amino acid sequence plus V-gene family, and excluded reads lacking a unique V-gene family. To address suspected cross-contamination and a sequencing artifact, a later analysis removed around 590 highly shared, low-generation-probability nucleotide sequences. A later analysis calculated a clonal expansion index for each public chain from normalized within-repertoire ranks of inferred template counts. Generation probabilities in a later analysis came from a VDJ recombination model fitted to out-of-frame rearrangements, and those results were checked against IGoR. In a later analysis, TCR-TCR, TCR-HLA and TCR-CMV co-occurrence was scored with hypergeometric tests, and a repertoire-size bias correction was applied to TCR pairs. A later analysis estimated false discovery rates by permuting HLA or CMV assignments 20 times. A later analysis grouped co-occurring TCRs with DBSCAN, adding TCRdist sequence similarity when clustering within HLA-allele-positive subsets. Co-occurrence clustering excluded repertoires with fewer than 30,000 or more than 120,000 public chains, plus five with anomalous nucleotide sharing. Here the immuneACCESS table is served through TCRdb, limited to in-frame sequences with V and J called. Missing clones are a known gap in these copies; in checked studies unresolved V genes cover under half, and the rest lacks a known reason. V and J calls and clone size come straight from that table; D and trimming were deduced from the DNA. The sample table lists about 140,000 clones, around 80% of them with a count of one. The ten largest clonotypes hold around 2.5% of the sample.

The receptor was isolated from a man aged 45-65 years in good health and CMV-seronegative. Input material: PBMCs. The chain is made from TRBV4-1 and TRBJ2-7, and TRBD2 aligns with 8 junction nucleotides. The DNA sequence is as follows: TGCGCCAGCAGCCAAGTGGCGGGGGGCGAGTACGAGCAGTACTTC. This yields the protein CASSQVAGGEYEQYF.